This T cell receptor beta chain came from a study of beta chain features in type 1 diabetes. Study information: Across all samples, some 110 million sorted cells were examined. Overall study findings and caveats: Type 1 diabetes patients had VDJ junctions that carried fewer insertions and more deletions. Among all four CD4+ subsets, Type 1 diabetes patients had TCRB CDR3s that were moderately but significantly shorter.

Trimming at V came to 5 bases and at J to 7 bases, leaving 5 bases not matched to a gene. The CDR3 has 14 amino acids. From germline, CDR1 is SGHTA and CDR2 FQGNSA. Every isolated RNA sample was fully reverse transcribed, so sequencing captured expressed TCRB transcripts. An average around 3.3 million reads came from naive, central memory and regulatory T cell samples. Only in-frame clones appear in the TCRdb table, and some are missing; sequencing was by immunoSEQ multiplex PCR. The sample holds a few hundred thousand clones, roughly 17% seen once. Sorted populations were all over 95% pure. Concerning this clone itself: The antigen remains unidentified.

Input material: naive CD4+ T cells from blood. The sequence derives from a man between 25 and 39 years old with type 1 diabetes. V gene TRBV7-2 combines with J gene TRBJ2-1; 10 bases match TRBD2. This CDR3 reads CASSLSGRSNEQFF. The DNA of the CDR3 is TGTGCCAGCAGCCTTAGCGGGAGGAGTAATGAGCAGTTCTTC.